This TCR beta chain was sequenced for a study of blood T cells in healthy people across ages. CDR3 length equals 18 residues. The germline V gene has CDR1 SGHKS and CDR2 YYEKEE (reference sequence). V lost 7 bases to trimming and J lost 0 bases; unmatched junction nucleotides: 17. This clonotype came up a few times. Sample-barcoded 5' priming and a J-beta primer mix drove a second PCR of roughly 6 to 12 cycles. TCRdb re-called the 5' RACE reads with MiXCR, one entry per CDR3 protein. This sample yields roughly 700,000 distinct CDR3 sequences, of which 25% are seen a single time; more than 8% belongs to the top ten. The sample also formed part of further work on T cells of mothers and their children.

This TCR was sampled from a boy under 18 in good health. The sequenced sample was blood. The chain has TRBV5-5 and TRBJ2-3; 7 bases are a match to TRBD2. CDR3 in DNA: TGTGCCAGCGACACCCACCCACTAGCGCCTACTAGCACAGATACGCAGTATTTT. Translation: CASDTHPLAPTSTDTQYF.